The subject of this entry is one T cell receptor beta chain. These data originate in a study of blood T cell repertoires in COVID-19. In the study overall: Material from acute and convalescent COVID-19 was sourced from the United States, Italy and Spain. Sample material is recorded as cDNA or gDNA derived from T cells, B-cell-depleted T cells, or PBMCs.

Data came from immunoSEQ multiplex PCR; TCRdb stores just in-frame clones and leaves some out. The sample consists of fewer than 60,000 clones, approximately 82% of them appearing once. The sample consisted of peripheral blood. This clonotype was obtained from a man in his 60s with acute or convalescent COVID-19.

CDR3: CASSPPFTDTQYF. The CDR3 nucleotides are TGTGCCAGCTCACCCCCCTTCACAGATACGCAGTATTTT. The rearrangement uses TRBV18 and TRBJ2-3, with D uncertain. The CDR3 spans 13 residues. The V gene's germline CDR1 is KGHSH and CDR2 LQKENI. V was shortened by 3 bases and J by 2 bases, with 6 bases between the two germline ends.